Given below is one TCR beta chain in context. Its antigen is unknown. Qualities for individual bases were not recorded, and no much larger clone is one base off. This specimen comes from a study of identical twins (dated by TCRdb to between 2015 and 2016). For context, the study as a whole: The study deep-sequenced TCR alpha and beta repertoires from monozygotic twins, unrelated adults of various ages and cord blood to test whether fetal clonotypes persist. Replicate twin experiments were performed at different times using different library preparation protocols to rule out contamination. Broad study findings and their caveats: Fewer insertions were carried by abundant cord blood beta clonotypes, a similar but weaker trend appeared in young adult naive repertoires, and no such trend appeared in memory repertoires. Because the same donors could not be followed over many years, conclusions were based on cross-sectional statistical analysis. Zero-insertion analyses could be partly confounded by invariant T cells such as MAIT and iNKT, although diverse VJ usage argued against such confounding for most clonotypes. In monozygotic twins, out-of-frame TCR alpha sharing was systematically underestimated by recombination models, although the models agreed with sharing between unrelated individuals. The excess sharing between twins in beta out-of-frame sequences was weaker because fewer shared sequences reduced the signal-to-noise ratio. Out-of-frame TCR alpha sequences shared between twins showed an excess of low generation-probability sequences compared with coincidental sharing between unrelated individuals.

Libraries were made using 5' RACE. Sequencing was performed on an Illumina HiSeq 2000. Template switching introduced a universal primer binding site; the final cDNA contained a unique molecular identifier, enabling accurate counting of TCR cDNA molecules. First-strand cDNA for TCR alpha and beta chains was synthesized from specific primers in the conserved constant-segment region. To control for contamination, every cDNA library was double barcoded, receiving both a SMART-Mk sample barcode and Illumina barcodes. TruSeq adapter sequences, together with Illumina sample barcodes, were added in two successive PCR steps. The TCR alpha and beta cDNA libraries were sequenced on the Illumina HiSeq platform using custom primers. In the source study's methods: MiGEC processed the raw reads to extract unique molecular identifiers, while MiXCR was used to determine the CDR3 positions. For each individual, recombination models were inferred using an EM algorithm with the repgenHMM and IGoR tools. Shared clonotype analysis was performed with the tcR package in R, normalizing sharing by the product of cloneset sizes. To study raw recombination without the effects of thymic and clonal selection, out-of-frame nonproductive sequences were analyzed. The public reads were reanalyzed by TCRdb: fastp trimming at Q25, MiXCR alignment, in-frame beta chains only. One record per CDR3 amino acid sequence lists the most common genes and DNA. None of the V and J calls come from the authors' own analysis; TCRdb made them. Counted in this sample were 200,000 to 250,000 distinct CDR3 sequences; 8% to 11% of them appeared once. Of the sample, about 9.1% falls within the top ten clones.

The germline V gene encodes CDR1 LNHDA and CDR2 SQIVND (reference sequence). The CDR3 holds 17 amino acids from the cysteine to the phenylalanine. Just the 51-base CDR3 DNA is kept, in frame starting at base 1. After removal of 6 bases from V and 1 base from J, the junction retains 6 bases not matched to a gene. Only healthy Caucasian donors were included. Miltenyi CD45RO+ enrichment and human naive T-cell isolation kits were used to isolate memory (CD45RO+) and naive T cells from PBMC. The sample consisted of memory T cells sorted from blood. The sample's cell subset or site label is to be understood as: CD45RO+ enriched T cells. The receptor was isolated from a man aged 50-59 years in good health. Recombination linked TRBV19 to TRBJ2-6; 10 central bases correspond to TRBD1. The nucleotides are TGTGCCAGTAGGACCCGGGACAGGGGATCTGGGGCCAACGTCCTGACTTTC. Its amino acids are CASRTRDRGSGANVLTF.